These 13 T cell receptor beta chains originate from one sample sequenced in a study of OX40 agonist ivuxolimab in advanced cancers. The table came from immunoSEQ multiplex PCR; TCRdb's copy has only in-frame clones and leaves some out. Of 65,000 to 80,000 clones in the sample, 86% are singletons; the top ten hold approximately 0.93%. The sample was CD4+ or CD8+ T cells sorted from blood, taken in a trial of the OX40 agonist ivuxolimab. The receptors come from an adult with an advanced solid tumor such as melanoma, head and neck, liver or kidney cancer.

The chain combines TRBV10-3 with TRBJ2-7; the D gene is possibly TRBD2 (6 bases). Germline CDR1 ENHRY, CDR2 SYGVKD. Trimming removed 4 bases from V and 3 bases from J, with 13 bases in between. There are 14 residues in the CDR3. DNA of the CDR3: TGTGCCATCAGTGTGGCGGGGAGACTCTACGAGCAGTACTTC. As protein: CAISVAGRLYEQYF.

This chain links TRBV7-9 with TRBJ2-5, with D uncertain. The CDR3 runs 14 residues. Germline values: CDR1 SEHNR, CDR2 FQNEAQ (reference sequence). The germline V and J ends were trimmed by 6 bases and 5 bases, with 16 bases remaining between them. CDR3 in amino acids: CASSRKGELETQYF. The CDR3, as DNA: TGTGCCAGCAGTAGAAAGGGCGAGTTGGAGACCCAGTACTTC.

The chain uses TRBV27 and TRBJ2-7; TRBD2 aligns across 11 bases. Germline V CDR1 and CDR2: MNHEY, SMNVEV (reference sequence). The CDR3 runs 13 residues. The V and J ends lost 5 bases and 4 bases, in that order; junction bases with no gene match: 1. The CDR3 nucleotides read TGTGCCAGCAGTCTAGCGGGGGGATACGAGCAGTACTTC. Translating gives CASSLAGGYEQYF.

V usage is TRBV5-4 and J usage is TRBJ1-6, with a tentative D call TRBD1 (6 bases). V was trimmed by 4 bases and J by 6 bases, leaving 14 bases between them. Germline assignment: CDR1 SGHNT and CDR2 YYREEE (reference sequence). This CDR3 has 15 amino acids. This CDR3 is CASSIQGRSNSPLHF. The CDR3 nucleotides are TGTGCCAGCAGCATTCAGGGGAGGAGTAATTCACCCCTCCACTTT.

In its sample, this clone was seen once. The V call is TRBV5-1, the J call TRBJ2-7; unclear D gene. The germline CDR1 and CDR2 sequences are SGHRS and YFSETQ. The CDR3 contains 15 residues. The V gene lost 0 bases and the J gene lost 6 bases, with 16 bases spanning the gap. As DNA, the CDR3 is TGCGCCAGCAGCTTGGGTTACATATCCCCCTGCGAGCAGTACTTC. Encoded protein: CASSLGYISPCEQYF.

The genes are TRBV7-2 and TRBJ2-1; D could derive from TRBD1 or TRBD2 (6 bases each). Trimming left V 1 base short and J 7 bases short, with 11 bases between. The CDR3 is 14 amino acids. The germline gives CDR1 SGHTA, CDR2 FQGNSA. The CDR3, as DNA: TGTGCCAGCAGCTTAGTTAGAGGGGGGAATGAGCAGTTCTTC. It encodes CASSLVRGGNEQFF.

V and J are TRBV6-6 and TRBJ1-1; D might be TRBD1 (5 bases). Between the trimmed V and J ends, which lost 10 bases and 4 bases, there was a span of 16 bases. The CDR3 is 13 amino acids. Germline assignment: CDR1 MNHNY and CDR2 SVGAGI (reference sequence). CDR3 in DNA: TGTGCCACTCAGACCCCAGGGTCCACTGAAGCTTTCTTT. Its protein product is CATQTPGSTEAFF.

V usage is TRBV28 and J usage is TRBJ1-1; D remains unclear. CDR3 length: 15 residues. Trimming pared 2 bases from V and 2 bases from J, leaving 12 bases between. Germline CDR1 reads MDHEN; CDR2 reads SYDVKM. The CDR3 reads CASSLIWQSNTEAFF. The CDR3 nucleotides are TGTGCCAGCAGTTTAATTTGGCAATCTAACACTGAAGCTTTCTTT.

The chain combines TRBV5-6 with TRBJ1-6; 7 nucleotides agree with TRBD1. The CDR3 totals 13 residues. CDR1 and CDR2 (germline): SGHDT, YYEEEE. The V segment lost 4 bases and the J segment 6 bases; nucleotides outside the gene matches: 1. This CDR3 is CASSRDSNSPLHF. The CDR3 DNA sequence: TGTGCCAGCAGCCGGGACAGTAATTCACCCCTCCACTTT.

The chain joins TRBV6-1 to TRBJ2-3, with 9 bases aligning to TRBD2. The CDR3 sequence is 16 residues long. The V gene end was trimmed by 1 base and the J gene end by 3 bases; junction bases not matched to a gene: 5. The germline CDR1 and CDR2 sequences are MNHNS and SASEGT. This CDR3 is CASSEERLAGTDTQYF. The CDR3 DNA follows: TGTGCCAGCAGTGAAGAGCGGCTAGCGGGAACAGATACGCAGTATTTT.

The J gene is TRBJ2-1, the V gene TRBV2; possible D gene TRBD1, 6 bases. V lost 7 bases, J lost 1 base, and 8 bases lay in between. Germline CDR1 is SNHLY and CDR2 is FYNNEI. This CDR3 spans 13 amino acids. CDR3 amino acids: CASIQGSYNEQFF. DNA of the CDR3: TGTGCCAGCATCCAGGGGTCCTACAATGAGCAGTTCTTC. The full variable domain, with the rest looked up from reference TRBV2 and TRBJ2-1, is EPEVTQTPSHQVTQMGQEVILRCVPISNHLYFYWYRQILGQKVEFLVSFYNNEISEKSEIFDDQFSVERPDGSNFTLKIRSTKLEDSAMYFCASIQGSYNEQFFGPGTRLTVL.

The gene calls are TRBV5-1 and TRBJ1-1, with no clear D. The germline V gene encodes CDR1 SGHRS and CDR2 YFSETQ. This CDR3 contains 12 residues. Trimming left V 5 bases short and J 3 bases short, with 8 bases between. CDR3 loop: CASRREDTEAFF. DNA of the CDR3: TGCGCCAGCAGGCGGGAGGACACTGAAGCTTTCTTT.

The rearrangement joins TRBV5-4 to TRBJ1-2; TRBD1 might be the D (5 bases). This CDR3 has 15 residues. CDR1 SGHNT and CDR2 YYREEE come from the germline V gene (reference sequence). Trimming cost V 0 bases and J 9 bases, with 18 bases left between them. CDR3 in amino acids: CASSLAREGLGSYTF. The CDR3 DNA reads as TGTGCCAGCAGCTTGGCCAGGGAGGGGCTGGGGAGCTACACCTTC.